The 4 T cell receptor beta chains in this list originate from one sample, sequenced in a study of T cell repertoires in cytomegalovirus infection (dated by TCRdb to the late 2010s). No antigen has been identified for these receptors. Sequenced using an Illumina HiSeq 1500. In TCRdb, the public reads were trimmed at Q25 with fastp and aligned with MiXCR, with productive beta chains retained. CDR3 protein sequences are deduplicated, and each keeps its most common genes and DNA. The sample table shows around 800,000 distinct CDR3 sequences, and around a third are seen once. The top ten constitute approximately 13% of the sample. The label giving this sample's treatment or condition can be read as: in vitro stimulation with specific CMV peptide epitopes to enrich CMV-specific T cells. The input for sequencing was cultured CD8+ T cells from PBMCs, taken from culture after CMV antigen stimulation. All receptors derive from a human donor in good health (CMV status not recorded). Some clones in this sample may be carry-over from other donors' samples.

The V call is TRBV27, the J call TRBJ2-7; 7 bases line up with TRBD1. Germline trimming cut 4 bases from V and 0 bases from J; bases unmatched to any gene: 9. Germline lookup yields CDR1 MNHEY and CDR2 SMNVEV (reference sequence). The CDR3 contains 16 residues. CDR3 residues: CASSSQQGKASYEQYF. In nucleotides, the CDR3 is TGTGCCAGCAGTTCCCAACAGGGGAAGGCCTCCTACGAGCAGTACTTC.

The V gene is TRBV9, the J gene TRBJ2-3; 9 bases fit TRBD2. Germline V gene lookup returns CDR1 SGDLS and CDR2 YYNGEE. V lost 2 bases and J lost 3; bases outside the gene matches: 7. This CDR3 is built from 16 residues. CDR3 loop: CASSVLAGELTDTQYF. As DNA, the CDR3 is TGTGCCAGCAGCGTCTTAGCGGGGGAGTTGACAGATACGCAGTATTTT.

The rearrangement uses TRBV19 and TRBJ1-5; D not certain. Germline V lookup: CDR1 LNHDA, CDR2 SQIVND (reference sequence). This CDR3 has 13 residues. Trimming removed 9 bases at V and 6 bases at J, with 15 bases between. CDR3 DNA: TGTGCCAGCTCCGCCTTAGAAGGTCAGCCCCAGCATTTT. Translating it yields CASSALEGQPQHF.

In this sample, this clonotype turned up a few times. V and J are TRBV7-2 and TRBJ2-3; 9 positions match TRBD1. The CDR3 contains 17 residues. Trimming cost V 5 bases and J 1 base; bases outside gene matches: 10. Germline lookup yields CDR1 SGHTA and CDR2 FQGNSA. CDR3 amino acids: CASSRRTGDRGTDTQYF. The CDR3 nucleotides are TGTGCCAGCAGCAGACGGACAGGGGATAGGGGCACAGATACGCAGTATTTT.